The TCR beta chain described here comes from a study of T-cell reconstitution after alpha-beta-depleted transplantation in children. There are 14 residues in the CDR3. Germline CDR1 MDHEN, CDR2 SYDVKM. With 5 bases clipped from V and 7 bases from J, the junction kept 6 bases outside the gene matches. The TCRbeta library was prepared with unique molecular identifiers. MiXCR, applied by TCRdb to the PCR reads, yields one record per CDR3 protein. Of about 510,000 distinct CDR3 sequences listed, around 10% are singletons. The specimen comprised PBMCs, mostly from graft donor cells, sampled 180 days after TCRalphabeta/CD19-depleted stem cell transplant. This chain uses TRBV28 with TRBJ1-5, with 9 positions matching TRBD1. The source is a female patient aged 2 to 10 who had a stem cell transplant for aplastic anemia, so the T cells may come from the graft donor. In nucleotides, the CDR3 is TGTGCCAGCAGTCCGCAGGACAGGGGCCAGCCCCAGCATTTT. Its protein is CASSPQDRGQPQHF. The whole variable domain, filled in from reference TRBV28 and TRBJ1-5, reads DVKVTQSSRYLVKRTGEKVFLECVQDMDHENMFWYRQDPGLGLRLIYFSYDVKMKEKGDIPEGYSVSREKKERFSLILESASTNQTSMYLCASSPQDRGQPQHFGDGTRLSIL.